The present entry profiles one T cell receptor beta chain with its context. The data originate from a study of Ad26.COV2.S vaccination and SARS-CoV-2 variants. Some clones are missing from TCRdb's copy, which holds only in-frame ones; the method was immunoSEQ multiplex PCR. The sample yields a few hundred thousand clones, approximately 90% seen once. As for treatment: 15 to 20 received Ad26.COV2.S at low or high dose, single or two shots; several received placebo; per-sample allocation not given. Each sample was drawn 63 days after the first injection (of vaccine or placebo). Trimming cost V 3 bases and J 0 bases, with 9 bases left between them. Germline V CDR1 and CDR2: SGDLS, YYNGEE. The CDR3 sequence is 15 residues long.

The gene calls are TRBV9 and TRBJ1-4; weak D call: TRBD1 (5 bases). Source: peripheral blood, taken in a trial of Ad26.COV2.S vaccine versus placebo. The origin of this receptor is a person aged 18-65 years who received the Ad26.COV2.S COVID-19 vaccine or a placebo. CDR3 DNA sequence: TGTGCCAGCAGCGGGGGGGTAGCAACTAATGAAAAACTGTTTTTT. Amino acids: CASSGGVATNEKLFF. Complete variable domain (other parts from reference TRBV9 and TRBJ1-4): DSGVTQTPKHLITATGQRVTLRCSPRSGDLSVYWYQQSLDQGLQFLIQYYNGEERAKGNILERFSAQQFPDLHSELNLSSLELGDSALYFCASSGGVATNEKLFFGSGTQLSVL.